These 11 T cell receptor beta chains originate from one sample sequenced in a study of blood T cell repertoires in COVID-19. Assay used: immunoSEQ multiplex PCR; TCRdb lists only in-frame clones, some missing. Among tens of thousands of clones listed, approximately 83% were seen once. The sequencing sample was made of peripheral blood. The source of these receptors is a human donor in a cohort sampled during active COVID-19. The donor label of this sample is uncertain.

This clone appeared a few times. The DNA for the CDR3 is TGTGCCAGCAGCTTAGACAGGTTGCGGGAAAAACTGTTTTTT. It specifies CASSLDRLREKLFF. The V gene is TRBV5-6, the J gene TRBJ1-4; tentative D call: TRBD1 (6 bases). The CDR3 consists of 14 residues. Between the trimmed V and J ends, which lost 2 bases and 8 bases, there was a span of 13 bases. Germline CDR1 is SGHDT and CDR2 is YYEEEE. The whole variable domain, filled in from reference TRBV5-6 and TRBJ1-4, reads DAGVTQSPTHLIKTRGQQVTLRCSPKSGHDTVSWYQQALGQGPQFIFQYYEEEERQRGNFPDRFSGHQFPNYSSELNVNALLLGDSALYLCASSLDRLREKLFFGSGTQLSVL.

This chain uses TRBV28 with TRBJ2-7, with TRBD2 matching over 13 bases. Germline V CDR1 and CDR2: MDHEN, SYDVKM. The CDR3 consists of 16 residues. The J segment lost 4 bases and the V segment lost 3 bases, leaving 6 bases of the junction unmatched. The CDR3 is CASSLHRTSGGYEQYF. For the CDR3, the DNA is TGTGCCAGCAGTTTGCACCGGACTAGCGGGGGTTACGAGCAGTACTTC.

The chain has TRBV27 and TRBJ1-4; 8 positions agree with TRBD1. Unmatched junction bases numbered 10, after V lost 6 bases and J lost 7 bases. Looked up from germline, CDR1 is MNHEY and CDR2 is SMNVEV (reference sequence). The CDR3 contains 15 residues. The CDR3 DNA sequence: TGTGCCAGCAGATTTCAGGGGGCGCTTGGTGAAAAACTGTTTTTT. The encoded protein is CASRFQGALGEKLFF.

The chain links TRBV25-1 to TRBJ2-2; the D gene is possibly TRBD2 (5 bases). Looked up from germline, CDR1 is MGHDK and CDR2 is SYGVNS. There are 14 residues in the CDR3. Trimming pared 4 bases from V and 8 bases from J, leaving 14 bases between. In DNA form, the CDR3 reads TGTGCCAGCAGTGCCCGGGGAGAGGCGGGGGAGCTGTTTTTT. This translates into CASSARGEAGELFF.

This rearrangement joins TRBV15 to TRBJ2-5, with 7 bases fitting TRBD2. Germline V lookup: CDR1 LNHNV, CDR2 YYDKDF (reference sequence). V shed 0 bases, J shed 2 bases, and the junction held 6 bases outside the gene matches. This CDR3 is 16 amino acids long. This CDR3 reads CATSRDKWGGQETQYF. In DNA, the CDR3 is TGTGCCACCAGCAGAGATAAATGGGGGGGGCAAGAGACCCAGTACTTC.

This sequence joins TRBV7-9 and TRBJ2-3; 9 bases are shared with TRBD1. Losses at the gene ends were 4 bases for V and 3 bases for J; bases not matched to a gene: 5. The V gene's germline CDR1 is SEHNR and CDR2 FQNEAQ (reference sequence). This CDR3 spans 15 amino acids. Here the CDR3 DNA reads TGTGCCAGCAGCTCAAGGGACAGGGAGACAGATACGCAGTATTTT. Its translation is CASSSRDRETDTQYF.

This rearrangement joins TRBV19 to TRBJ1-4, with D tentatively TRBD1 (5 bases). Per the germline V gene, CDR1 is LNHDA and CDR2 is SQIVND (reference sequence). V was trimmed by 2 bases and J by 4 bases, leaving 11 bases between them. The CDR3 has 15 amino acids. Written as DNA, the CDR3 is TGTGCCAGTAGTATACAGGGAGGTGGTAATGAAAAACTGTTTTTT. This codes for CASSIQGGGNEKLFF.

Only one count was recorded for this clone. The rearrangement uses TRBV7-9 and TRBJ2-3, with TRBD2 matching over 13 bases. The CDR3 has 19 amino acids. In germline, CDR1 is SEHNR, CDR2 FQNEAQ (reference sequence). V gave up 5 bases and J gave up 4 bases; unmatched junction bases: 15. The CDR3 sequence: CASSHRGLAGSHGADTQYF. CDR3 DNA sequence: TGTGCCAGCAGCCACCGGGGACTAGCGGGGAGCCACGGGGCAGATACGCAGTATTTT.

The gene calls are TRBV2 and TRBJ1-1, with D maybe TRBD1 (5 bases). Germline assignment: CDR1 SNHLY and CDR2 FYNNEI. V was trimmed by 10 bases and J by 6 bases, leaving 18 bases between them. The CDR3 loop spans 13 amino acids. The CDR3 loop reads CATSTEKRAEAFF. As DNA, the CDR3 is TGTGCCACATCGACAGAAAAGCGGGCTGAAGCTTTCTTT.

This rearrangement joins TRBV11-2 to TRBJ2-5; D remains unclear. Germline CDR1 reads SGHAT; CDR2 reads FQNNGV. The V end lost 1 base, the J end lost 4 bases, and 16 bases lay between the germline ends. This CDR3 contains 16 residues. The DNA for the CDR3 is TGTGCCAGCAGCTTAGGGCTGACATCGATGGGAGAGACCCAGTACTTC. Residues: CASSLGLTSMGETQYF. Complete variable domain (other parts from reference TRBV11-2 and TRBJ2-5): EAGVAQSPRYKIIEKRQSVAFWCNPISGHATLYWYQQILGQGPKLLIQFQNNGVVDDSQLPKDRFSAERLKGVDSTLKIQPAKLEDSAVYLCASSLGLTSMGETQYFGPGTRLLVL.

V is TRBV5-1 and J is TRBJ1-1; perhaps TRBD1 as D (5 bases). This CDR3 is 14 amino acids long. Germline V gene sequence: CDR1 SGHRS, CDR2 YFSETQ. V lost 0 bases and J lost 1, with 7 bases in between. The CDR3 region is CASSLGQPNTEAFF. The CDR3 coding sequence is TGCGCCAGCAGCTTGGGACAGCCGAACACTGAAGCTTTCTTT.